Following are 17 T cell receptor beta chains from one sample sequenced in a study of CD8+ T cells in alopecia areata. TCR sequencing used cDNA made by reverse transcription of extracted RNA. The protocol was immunoSEQ multiplex PCR, while the TCRdb copy is restricted to in-frame clones and leaves out a portion. The sample lists 120,000 to 150,000 clones, 75% to 85% seen once, with about 25% in the top ten. Treatment given: oral pan-JAK inhibitor, 5-10 mg twice daily. The material was CD8+ T cells sorted from blood, obtained at week 4, from a patient treated with tofacitinib. All receptors come from a human donor with alopecia areata.

The J gene is TRBJ2-1, the V gene TRBV19, with D possibly matching TRBD1 (5 bases). Between the trimmed V and J ends, which lost 4 bases and 7 bases, there was a span of 14 bases. The CDR3 spans 14 residues. From germline, CDR1 is LNHDA and CDR2 SQIVND (reference sequence). The CDR3 loop is CASSNGPKGNEQFF. CDR3 nucleotides: TGTGCCAGTAGTAACGGGCCAAAGGGGAATGAGCAGTTCTTC.

V and J are TRBV7-2 and TRBJ2-5, with D tentatively TRBD1 (5 bases). This CDR3 is 15 amino acids long. Per the germline V gene, CDR1 is SGHTA and CDR2 is FQGNSA. V gave up 1 base and J gave up 0 bases, with 9 bases separating them. In DNA form, the CDR3 reads TGTGCCAGCAGCTTAGGACAGACGTACCAAGAGACCCAGTACTTC. Translated, it gives CASSLGQTYQETQYF.

The V call is TRBV7-6, the J call TRBJ2-7; 8 bases are shared with TRBD1. Germline values: CDR1 SGHVS, CDR2 FNYEAQ. The V segment lost 3 bases and the J segment 2 bases; nucleotides outside the gene matches: 3. The CDR3 totals 14 residues. The CDR3 reads CASSLDRDAYEQYF. DNA of the CDR3: TGTGCCAGCAGCTTGGACAGGGATGCCTACGAGCAGTACTTC.

V gene TRBV18 combines with J gene TRBJ2-5, with D possibly matching TRBD2 (6 bases). The V and J ends lost 3 bases and 5 bases respectively, with 16 bases between them. The CDR3 has 15 amino acids. Germline CDR1 reads KGHSH; CDR2 reads LQKENI. CDR3 residues: CASSPSPGGVETQYF. The CDR3, as DNA: TGTGCCAGCTCACCCTCCCCTGGCGGGGTCGAGACCCAGTACTTC.

The V gene is TRBV27, the J gene TRBJ2-5; 7 bases match TRBD1. Germline loops: CDR1 MNHEY, CDR2 SMNVEV (reference sequence). Trimming took 3 bases from V and 4 from J; bases not matched to a gene: 8. CDR3 size: 15 residues. The CDR3: CASSFPQGQGETQYF. The CDR3 DNA is TGTGCCAGCAGTTTCCCACAGGGGCAGGGAGAGACCCAGTACTTC.

The chain employs TRBV4-1 and TRBJ2-3; D may correspond to TRBD1 or TRBD2 (5 bases each). In germline, CDR1 is MGHRA, CDR2 YSYEKL. V was pared by 0 bases and J by 0 bases, with 7 bases between. The CDR3 is made up of 15 amino acids. CDR3 coding DNA: TGCGCCAGCAGCCAAGAGGGGGATAGCACAGATACGCAGTATTTT. Translated, it gives CASSQEGDSTDTQYF.

The rearrangement links TRBV6-5 to TRBJ2-1; 9 nucleotides agree with TRBD1. The CDR3 consists of 14 residues. The junction had 7 bases not matched to a gene; V was cut back by 8 bases and J by 5 bases. Germline CDR1 MNHEY, CDR2 SVGAGI. CDR3 residues: CASAPGQGNNEQFF. The CDR3 DNA sequence: TGTGCCAGCGCGCCGGGACAGGGAAACAATGAGCAGTTCTTC.

This sequence joins TRBV15 and TRBJ2-1; D unclear. This CDR3 is 16 amino acids long. Per germline, CDR1 LNHNV and CDR2 YYDKDF (reference sequence). Trimming removed 5 bases from V and 4 bases from J, with 18 bases in between. The CDR3 nucleotides are TGTGCCACCAGCGGCTACCAACTCTCTTCTTACAATGAGCAGTTCTTC. Its translation: CATSGYQLSSYNEQFF.

V usage is TRBV5-1 and J usage is TRBJ2-1; 10 bases line up with TRBD2. In germline, CDR1 is SGHRS, CDR2 YFSETQ. The ends lost 4 bases at V and 8 bases at J; junction bases unmatched: 18. This CDR3 has 18 residues. The CDR3 bases are TGCGCCAGCAGCCCCTTAGGGGCTAGCGGGGGCCGGGCGGATGAGCAGTTCTTC. It specifies CASSPLGASGGRADEQFF. Full variable domain (missing parts from reference TRBV5-1 and TRBJ2-1): KAGVTQTPRYLIKTRGQQVTLSCSPISGHRSVSWYQQTPGQGLQFLFEYFSETQRNKGNFPGRFSGRQFSNSRSEMNVSTLELGDSALYLCASSPLGASGGRADEQFFGPGTRLTVL.

With regard to this clone: The same CDR3 arises from other DNA sequences in this sample as well. J is TRBJ2-7 and V is TRBV7-8; no definite D call. Germline V lookup: CDR1 SGHVS, CDR2 FQNEAQ. This CDR3 is built from 11 residues. V was cut by 4 bases and J by 3 bases, with 4 bases left in between. The CDR3 coding sequence is TGTGCCAGCAGCTCCTACTACGAGCAGTACTTC. Encoded protein: CASSSYYEQYF. Supplemented by reference TRBV7-8 and TRBJ2-7, the full variable domain reads GAGVSQSPRYKVAKRGQDVALRCDPISGHVSLFWYQQALGQGPEFLTYFQNEAQLDKSGLPSDRFFAERPEGSVSTLKIQRTQQEDSAVYLCASSSYYEQYFGPGTRLTVT.

This clone was seen more than once but under ten times. The genes are TRBV29-1 and TRBJ1-1; 8 bases map to TRBD1. The germline V gene encodes CDR1 SQVTM and CDR2 ANQGSEA. The length of the CDR3 is 12 residues. With 8 bases clipped from V and 2 bases from J, the junction kept 4 bases outside the gene matches. The CDR3 nucleotides are TGCAGCTCTGACAGGGGAAACACTGAAGCTTTCTTT. Translation gives CSSDRGNTEAFF.

V is TRBV4-3 and J is TRBJ2-7; D is undetermined. The germline V and J ends were trimmed by 1 base and 0 bases, with 4 bases remaining between them. This CDR3 comprises 13 residues. Per the germline V gene, CDR1 is LGHNA and CDR2 is YSLEER. The CDR3 DNA reads TGCGCCAGCAGCCAAGTCACCTCCTACGAGCAGTACTTC. Translated: CASSQVTSYEQYF.

This clone has only one observation. The V call is TRBV4-1, the J call TRBJ2-3, with TRBD2 identical over 7 bases. The CDR3 is 15 residues long. J gave up 1 base and V 1 base, and 2 bases lay outside the gene matches. In germline, CDR1 is MGHRA, CDR2 YSYEKL. The CDR3 spells CASSQARGGTDTQYF. The CDR3 DNA is TGCGCCAGCAGCCAAGCCCGGGGGGGCACAGATACGCAGTATTTT.

This chain links TRBV4-2 with TRBJ2-5; D possibly corresponds to TRBD1 (5 bases). The CDR3 runs 14 residues. V was clipped by 0 bases and J by 4 bases, with 9 bases between them. Germline V gene sequence: CDR1 LGHNA, CDR2 YNFKEQ. The CDR3 protein is CASSQEGLGETQYF. The CDR3 DNA reads TGTGCCAGCAGCCAAGAGGGGCTGGGAGAGACCCAGTACTTC.

This clone has only a few counts. This chain joins TRBV7-2 and TRBJ1-3; TRBD1 aligns across 8 bases. The germline gives CDR1 SGHTA, CDR2 FQGNSA. CDR3 length equals 14 residues. J gave up 4 bases and V 5 bases, and 4 bases lay outside the gene matches. The CDR3 coding sequence is TGTGCCAGCAGCCGGACAGGGCCAGGAAACACCATATATTTT. This encodes CASSRTGPGNTIYF.

This chain joins TRBV5-6 and TRBJ2-7; TRBD1 might be the D (6 bases). V shed 2 bases and J shed 4 bases, with 10 bases lying between them. The germline gives CDR1 SGHDT, CDR2 YYEEEE. The CDR3 consists of 13 residues. The CDR3 nucleotides read TGTGCCAGCAGCTTCTGGGGGCTTTACGAGCAGTACTTC. This gives the protein CASSFWGLYEQYF.

This clone was seen only once. Other DNA sequences in this sample translate to the same CDR3. The V gene is TRBV7-2, the J gene TRBJ2-1; 7 bases agree with TRBD1. Looked up from germline, CDR1 is SGHTA and CDR2 is FQGNSA. Unmatched junction bases numbered 5, after V lost 2 bases and J lost 4 bases. The CDR3 runs 15 residues. The CDR3 coding sequence is TGTGCCAGCAGCTTACTAGGGGGCTCATACAATGAGCAGTTCTTC. This encodes CASSLLGGSYNEQFF.